This T cell receptor beta chain was sequenced during a study of cytomegalovirus exposure and HLA in healthy donors. This table comes from immunoSEQ multiplex PCR, and its TCRdb copy is limited to in-frame clones, with some not included. In the table there are 85,000 to 120,000 clones, approximately 95% of which are singletons. Points from the study as a whole: It was confirmed in vitro that a few of the CMV-associated chains were specific for CMV antigens. Published work reported that the classifier diagnosed cytomegalovirus status with high specificity and sensitivity.

The donors were part of the validation cohort, which consisted of roughly 120 subjects and was separate from the first cohort of 666 subjects. Looked up from germline, CDR1 is SGHRS and CDR2 is YFSETQ. V was clipped by 3 bases and J by 5 bases; unmatched bases: 5. The CDR3 runs to 16 residues. In regard to this clone: Its matching antigen is unknown.

V and J are TRBV5-1 and TRBJ2-3; 14 positions match TRBD2. Sample: PBMCs. This TCR was recovered from a woman under 30 in good health and CMV-seronegative. The CDR3 DNA is TGCGCCAGCAGCTGGGGGACTAGCGGGGGACAAGATACGCAGTATTTT. Amino acid sequence: CASSWGTSGGQDTQYF.